This TCR beta chain was found in a study of CXCR3-negative and CXCR3-positive naive CD8 T cells. Study findings and constraints: In naive cells, CXCR3-negative and CXCR3-positive subsets had similar TRBV-TRBJ usage; memory cells differed. Naive cells with CXCR3 showed TRB CDR3s that were more hydrophobic than those in CXCR3-negative naive cells. Both naive subsets had comparably high diversity; memory CD8+ cells much lower.

Per germline, CDR1 SEHNR and CDR2 FQNEAQ (reference sequence). This CDR3 region has 12 residues. The libraries of TRB cDNA were prepared using 5' RACE with UMI labels. Following a re-call of the 5' RACE reads, TCRdb has one entry per CDR3 protein and lacks DNA. The sample table includes about 98,000 distinct CDR3 sequences. Turning to this clonotype: Its specificity is unknown.

The J gene is TRBJ2-5, the V gene TRBV7-9. This TCR was recovered from a human donor in good health. Some clones in this sample may be carry-over from other donors' samples. Sequenced input: naive CXCR3+ CD8+ T cells from blood. The subset is: CD45RO-CCR7+CD27+CD95- naive CD8+ T cells expressing CXCR3 (TNR3+). CDR3: CASSSVRETQYF.